Below, 10 T cell receptor beta chains from the same sample are listed, as sequenced in a study of response to subunit inactivated influenza vaccine (dated by TCRdb to 2016 to 2019). The library was obtained by RT-PCR. Reads for this sample came from an Illumina HiSeq 2500. The raw public data were reprocessed by TCRdb itself: fastp quality trimming at Q25, MiXCR clonotype calling, in-frame beta chains only. Each entry merges the rows of one CDR3 protein and shows their most common DNA and genes. Across this sample there are 650,000 to 800,000 distinct CDR3 sequences, with around 18% seen only once. In total, the top ten clones hold 11% of the sample. The source material was PBMCs from blood, sampled 5 days after vaccination. Receptors were obtained from a man aged 45-60 years who received an inactivated influenza vaccine. Donor details come from another sample of the same person, matched by shared clones.

The genes are TRBV20-1 and TRBJ2-1; 14 nucleotides align to TRBD2. Germline V gene lookup returns CDR1 DFQATT and CDR2 SNEGSKA (reference sequence). The CDR3 length is 13 residues. Trimming cost V 3 bases and J 12 bases; bases outside gene matches: 4. CDR3 protein: CSARGTSGRVQFF. The CDR3 region has the DNA TGCAGTGCTAGGGGGACTAGCGGGAGAGTGCAGTTCTTC.

Ten or more counts support this clonotype. V is TRBV4-3 and J is TRBJ2-7, with 9 bases matching TRBD1. V shed 0 bases and J 0 bases; nucleotides not matched to a gene: 3. This CDR3 comprises 16 residues. Germline lookup yields CDR1 LGHNA and CDR2 YSLEER. The CDR3 sequence is CASSQDRQGGSYEQYF. CDR3 DNA: TGCGCCAGCAGCCAAGATAGACAGGGGGGCTCCTACGAGCAGTACTTC.

This clonotype was counted only a few times. The V gene is TRBV12-3 or TRBV12-4, the J gene TRBJ1-5; D is ambiguous. Trimming pared 5 bases from V and 6 bases from J, leaving 17 bases between. This CDR3 region has 15 residues. For the CDR3, the DNA is TGTGCCAGCAGTCCCCTTAGTGGACGCATTCAGCCCCAGCATTTT. Amino acids: CASSPLSGRIQPQHF.

This clonotype was picked up many times. The chain uses TRBV5-1 and TRBJ2-7; D may be TRBD2 (5 bases). Germline CDR1 SGHRS, CDR2 YFSETQ. The CDR3 runs 13 residues. Between the trimmed V and J ends, which lost 0 bases and 2 bases, there was a span of 6 bases. For the CDR3, the DNA is TGCGCCAGCAGCTTGGAGGGAGCCTACGAGCAGTACTTC. Translation: CASSLEGAYEQYF.

The CDR3 DNA reads as TGTGCCAGCAGTTTAAGCCCCCCAGGAGAGGGCTACACCTTC. Translating gives CASSLSPPGEGYTF. The rearrangement links TRBV12-3 or TRBV12-4 to TRBJ1-2; D is uncertain. The CDR3 runs 14 residues. V was trimmed by 2 bases and J by 8 bases, leaving 15 bases between them.

The chain has TRBV20-1 and TRBJ2-7; 8 bases fit TRBD2. Trimming cost V 0 bases and J 5 bases; bases outside gene matches: 6. This CDR3 contains 14 residues. Germline assignment: CDR1 DFQATT and CDR2 SNEGSKA (reference sequence). The CDR3 reads CSARDLGRADEQYF. The CDR3 DNA sequence: TGCAGTGCTAGAGATCTCGGGAGGGCGGACGAGCAGTACTTC.

The gene calls are TRBV3-1 and TRBJ2-5; possible D gene TRBD1, 6 bases. CDR3 size: 13 residues. The germline V and J ends were trimmed by 4 bases and 3 bases, with 9 bases remaining between them. Looked up from germline, CDR1 is LGHDT and CDR2 is YNNKEL (reference sequence). This chain's CDR3 is CASSRTVEETQYF. DNA of the CDR3: TGTGCCAGCAGCCGGACAGTGGAAGAGACCCAGTACTTC.

The chain has TRBV29-1 and TRBJ2-2; 7 bases are a match to TRBD1. The V gene's germline CDR1 is SQVTM and CDR2 ANQGSEA. The CDR3 runs to 13 residues. The junction had 7 bases not matched to a gene; V was cut back by 5 bases and J by 7 bases. CDR3 protein: CSVSGQAGGELFF. As DNA, the CDR3 is TGCAGCGTTTCAGGACAGGCGGGCGGGGAGCTGTTTTTT.

This clonotype was observed a few times. The V and J genes are TRBV15 and TRBJ2-3; D might be TRBD1 or TRBD2, each matching 6 bases. Germline lookup yields CDR1 LNHNV and CDR2 YYDKDF (reference sequence). V gave up 0 bases and J gave up 3 bases, with 13 bases separating them. The CDR3 extends over 16 amino acids. The CDR3 sequence: CATSRDLGGGTDTQYF. DNA for the CDR3: TGTGCCACCAGCAGAGATCTTGGAGGGGGGACAGATACGCAGTATTTT.

This clonotype turned up a few times. The chain uses TRBV7-9 and TRBJ2-1; TRBD2 matches at 8 bases. The CDR3 loop spans 16 amino acids. V trimming: 6 bases; J trimming: 3 bases; junction bases outside the gene matches: 10. CDR1 and CDR2 (germline): SEHNR, FQNEAQ (reference sequence). The CDR3 DNA sequence: TGTGCCAGCAGTACCCACGGACTAGCAGGCTACAATGAGCAGTTCTTC. It is translated as CASSTHGLAGYNEQFF.